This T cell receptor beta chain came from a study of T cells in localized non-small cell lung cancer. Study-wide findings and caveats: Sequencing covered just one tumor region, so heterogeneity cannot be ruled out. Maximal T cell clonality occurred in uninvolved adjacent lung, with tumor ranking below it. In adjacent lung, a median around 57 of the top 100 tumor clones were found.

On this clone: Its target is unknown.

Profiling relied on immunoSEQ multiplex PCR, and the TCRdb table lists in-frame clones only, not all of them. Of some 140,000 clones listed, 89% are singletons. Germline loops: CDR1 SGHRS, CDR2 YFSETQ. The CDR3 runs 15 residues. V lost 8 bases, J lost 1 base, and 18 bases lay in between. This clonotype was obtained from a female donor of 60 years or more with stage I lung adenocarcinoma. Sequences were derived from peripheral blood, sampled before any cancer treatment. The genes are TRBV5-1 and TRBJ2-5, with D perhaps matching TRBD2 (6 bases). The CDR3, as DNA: TGCGCCAGTTCTGTTAGCGGAACTGCCCAAGAGACCCAGTACTTC. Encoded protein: CASSVSGTAQETQYF.